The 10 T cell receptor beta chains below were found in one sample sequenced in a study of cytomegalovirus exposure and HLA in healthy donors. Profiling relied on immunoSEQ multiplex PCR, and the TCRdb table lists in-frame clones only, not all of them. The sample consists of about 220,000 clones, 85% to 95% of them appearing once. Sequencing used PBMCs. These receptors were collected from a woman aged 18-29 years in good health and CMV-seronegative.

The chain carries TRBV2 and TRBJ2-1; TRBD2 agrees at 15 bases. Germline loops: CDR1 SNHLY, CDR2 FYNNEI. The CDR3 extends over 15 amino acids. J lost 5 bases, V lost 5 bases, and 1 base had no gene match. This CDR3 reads CASSRTSGRDNEQFF. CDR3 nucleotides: TGTGCCAGCAGTAGGACTAGCGGGAGGGACAATGAGCAGTTCTTC.

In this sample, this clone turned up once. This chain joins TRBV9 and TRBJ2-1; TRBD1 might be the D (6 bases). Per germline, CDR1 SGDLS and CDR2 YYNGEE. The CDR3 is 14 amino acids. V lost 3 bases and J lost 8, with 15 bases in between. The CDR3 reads CASSARGFPDEQFF. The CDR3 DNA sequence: TGTGCCAGCAGCGCCAGGGGATTTCCGGATGAGCAGTTCTTC.

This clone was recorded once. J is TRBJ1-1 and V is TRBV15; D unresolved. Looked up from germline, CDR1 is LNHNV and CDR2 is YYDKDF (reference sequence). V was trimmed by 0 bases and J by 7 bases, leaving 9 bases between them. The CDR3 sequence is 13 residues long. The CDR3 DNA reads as TGTGCCACCAGCAGAGATCCCGCGGATGAAGCTTTCTTT. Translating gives CATSRDPADEAFF.

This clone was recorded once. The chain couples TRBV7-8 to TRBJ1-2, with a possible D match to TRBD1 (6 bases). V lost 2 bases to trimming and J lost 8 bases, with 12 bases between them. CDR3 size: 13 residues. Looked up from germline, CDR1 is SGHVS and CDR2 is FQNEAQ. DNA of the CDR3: TGTGCCAGCAGCTTATTACAGGGTGGCGGCTACACCTTC. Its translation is CASSLLQGGGYTF.

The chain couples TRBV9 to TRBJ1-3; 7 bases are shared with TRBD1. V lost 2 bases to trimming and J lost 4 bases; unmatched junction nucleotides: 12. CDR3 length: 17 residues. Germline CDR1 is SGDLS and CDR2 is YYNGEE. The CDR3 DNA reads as TGTGCCAGCAGCGTCTGGGGGGAAGGGGGCTTGGGAAACACCATATATTTT. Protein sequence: CASSVWGEGGLGNTIYF. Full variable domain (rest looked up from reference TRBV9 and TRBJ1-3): DSGVTQTPKHLITATGQRVTLRCSPRSGDLSVYWYQQSLDQGLQFLIQYYNGEERAKGNILERFSAQQFPDLHSELNLSSLELGDSALYFCASSVWGEGGLGNTIYFGEGSWLTVV.

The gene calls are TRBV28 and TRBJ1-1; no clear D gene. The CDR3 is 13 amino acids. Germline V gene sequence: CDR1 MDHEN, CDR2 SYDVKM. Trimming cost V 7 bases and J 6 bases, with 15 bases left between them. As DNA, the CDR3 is TGTGCCAGCACCCCGGGTTATCGGGCTGAAGCTTTCTTT. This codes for CASTPGYRAEAFF.

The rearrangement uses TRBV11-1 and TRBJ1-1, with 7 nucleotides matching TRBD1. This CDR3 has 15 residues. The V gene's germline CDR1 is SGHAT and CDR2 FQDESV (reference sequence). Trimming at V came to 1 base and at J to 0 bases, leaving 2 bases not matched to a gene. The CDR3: CASSLGQGVNTEAFF. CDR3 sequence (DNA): TGTGCCAGCAGCTTAGGACAGGGCGTGAACACTGAAGCTTTCTTT.

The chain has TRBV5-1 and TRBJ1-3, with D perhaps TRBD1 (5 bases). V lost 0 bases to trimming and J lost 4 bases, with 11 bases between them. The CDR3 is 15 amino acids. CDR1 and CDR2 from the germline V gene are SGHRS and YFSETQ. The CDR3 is CASSLEGANGNTIYF. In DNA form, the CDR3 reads TGCGCCAGCAGCTTGGAAGGGGCTAACGGAAACACCATATATTTT.

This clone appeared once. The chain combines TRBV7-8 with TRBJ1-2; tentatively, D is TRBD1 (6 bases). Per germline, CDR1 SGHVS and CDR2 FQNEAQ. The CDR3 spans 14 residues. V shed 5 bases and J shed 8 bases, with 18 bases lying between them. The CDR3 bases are TGTGCCAGCAGCCAACCCACCGAGGGGGTCGGCTACACCTTC. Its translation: CASSQPTEGVGYTF.

The CDR3 region has the DNA TGTGCCAGCAGTTACTCAATAAACACCGGGGAGCTGTTTTTT. Translated, it gives CASSYSINTGELFF. The chain couples TRBV6-5 to TRBJ2-2; unclear D gene. The V gene lost 0 bases and the J gene lost 2 bases, with 4 bases spanning the gap. CDR3 length equals 14 residues. The germline V gene has CDR1 MNHEY and CDR2 SVGAGI.